Sequencing of this TCR beta chain was carried out in a study of T cells in Graves' hyperthyroidism and ophthalmopathy. In the study overall: Peripheral blood collection took place at initial diagnosis, before any treatment. Study observations and caveats: A model of 13 V-J features distinguished ophthalmopathy from stable hyperthyroidism.

This clonotype occurred a few times. No antigen is known for it. V was clipped by 2 bases and J by 1 base, with 8 bases between them. The CDR3 runs 14 residues. CDR1 and CDR2 (germline): LGHNA, YNFKEQ. RNA transcripts were the template for amplifying TCR beta CDR3 regions. The HTBI set primed first-round TCR CDR3 RT-PCR. MiXCR, applied by TCRdb to the multiplex PCR reads, yields one record per CDR3 protein. Here the sample spans fewer than 650,000 distinct CDR3 sequences, more than 11% being singletons. Uncontrolled infection, other autoimmune disease, pregnancy and lactation each barred patients from inclusion.

This TCR was recovered from a woman younger than 45 with Graves' hyperthyroidism that later progressed to Graves' ophthalmopathy. Material for sequencing was blood. This chain joins TRBV4-2 and TRBJ1-1; D possibly corresponds to TRBD1 (6 bases). The CDR3 coding sequence is TGTGCCAGCAGCCAACCGGGACAGAACACTGAAGCTTTCTTT. Amino acid sequence: CASSQPGQNTEAFF.